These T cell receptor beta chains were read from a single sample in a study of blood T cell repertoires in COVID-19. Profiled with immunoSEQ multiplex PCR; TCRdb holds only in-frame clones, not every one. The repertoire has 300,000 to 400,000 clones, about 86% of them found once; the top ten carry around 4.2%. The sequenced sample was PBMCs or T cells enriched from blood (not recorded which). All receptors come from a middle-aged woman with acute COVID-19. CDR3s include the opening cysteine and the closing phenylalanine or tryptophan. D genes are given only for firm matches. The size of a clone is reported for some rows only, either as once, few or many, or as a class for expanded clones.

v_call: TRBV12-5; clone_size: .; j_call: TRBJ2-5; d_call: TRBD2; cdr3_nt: TGTGCTAGTGGTTGGGGGACTAGCGGGGCCCAAGAGACCCAGTACTTC; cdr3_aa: CASGWGTSGAQETQYF
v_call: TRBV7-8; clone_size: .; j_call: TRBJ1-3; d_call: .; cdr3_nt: TGTGCCAGCAGCTTAGGAACCGCTCACATTGGAAACACCATATATTTT; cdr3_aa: CASSLGTAHIGNTIYF
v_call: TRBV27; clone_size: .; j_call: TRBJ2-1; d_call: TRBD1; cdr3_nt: TGTGCCAGCAGTTTCCGGGACAGGGACTACAATGAGCAGTTCTTC; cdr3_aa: CASSFRDRDYNEQFF
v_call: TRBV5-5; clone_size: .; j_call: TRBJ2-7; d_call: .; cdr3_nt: TGTGCCAGCAGCACCAGGACAGAAAATACCTACGAGCAGTACTTC; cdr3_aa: CASSTRTENTYEQYF
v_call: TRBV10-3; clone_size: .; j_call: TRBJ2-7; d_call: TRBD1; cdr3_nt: TGTGCCGCGACGAGTACCGGGACAGGGGTAGGCGAGCAGTACTTC; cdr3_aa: CAATSTGTGVGEQYF
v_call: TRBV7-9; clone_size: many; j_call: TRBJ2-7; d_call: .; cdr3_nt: TGTGCCAGCAGCCCGACTGGCTACGAGCAGTACTTC; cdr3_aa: CASSPTGYEQYF
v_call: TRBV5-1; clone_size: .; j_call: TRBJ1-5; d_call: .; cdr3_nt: TGCGCCAGCAGCTTGTCCGTAGATCAGCCCCAGCATTTT; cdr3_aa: CASSLSVDQPQHF
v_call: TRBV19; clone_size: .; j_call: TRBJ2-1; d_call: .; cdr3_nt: TGTGCCTACTTCGGGGTCGGCAGGGGTAAATACAATGAGCAGTTCTTC; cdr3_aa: CAYFGVGRGKYNEQFF
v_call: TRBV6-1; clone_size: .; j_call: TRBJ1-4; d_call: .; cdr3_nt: TGTGCCAGCAGTGAATCCTGGGGCCGGCTGTTTTTT; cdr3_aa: CASSESWGRLFF
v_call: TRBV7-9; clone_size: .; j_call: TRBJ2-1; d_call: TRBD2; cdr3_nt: TGTGCCAGCAGCTCCATTACTAGCGGGAGAGGGGATGAGCAGTTCTTC; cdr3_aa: CASSSITSGRGDEQFF
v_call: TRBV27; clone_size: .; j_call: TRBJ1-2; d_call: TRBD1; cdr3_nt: TGTGCCAGCAGTTTCTCCTCCGGGACAGCAAGCTATGGCTACACCTTC; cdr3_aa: CASSFSSGTASYGYTF
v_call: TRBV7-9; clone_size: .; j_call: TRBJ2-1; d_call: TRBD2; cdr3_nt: TGTGCCAGCAGCCGCGGGGGACTAGCGGGCAATGAGCAGTTCTTC; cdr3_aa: CASSRGGLAGNEQFF
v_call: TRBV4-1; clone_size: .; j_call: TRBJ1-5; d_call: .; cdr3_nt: TGCGCCAGCAGCCAAGCGGCTCTACGGACACAAGATCAGCCCCAGCATTTT; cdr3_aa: CASSQAALRTQDQPQHF
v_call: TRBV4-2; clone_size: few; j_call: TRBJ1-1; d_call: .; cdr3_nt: TGTGCCAGCAGCCCCCAAGAGGGGGTAGAGGTAGCTTTCTTT; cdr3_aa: CASSPQEGVEVAFF
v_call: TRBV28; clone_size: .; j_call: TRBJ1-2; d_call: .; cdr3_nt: TGTGCCAGCAGTTCGTGGGCGAGCTATGGCTACACCTTC; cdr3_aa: CASSSWASYGYTF
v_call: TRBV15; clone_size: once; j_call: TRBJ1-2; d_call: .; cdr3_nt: TGTGCCACCAGCAGAGATGCGCGGGACTATGGCTACACCTTC; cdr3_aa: CATSRDARDYGYTF
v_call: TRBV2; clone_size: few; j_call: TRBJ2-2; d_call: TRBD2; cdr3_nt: TGTGCCAGCACTAGCGGGAGAGGCACCGGGGAGCTGTTTTTT; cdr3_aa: CASTSGRGTGELFF
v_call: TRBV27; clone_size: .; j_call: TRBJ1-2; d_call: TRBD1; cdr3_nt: TGTGCCAGCAGTCCGTACAGGGGGATAACCCCTAACTATGGCTACACCTTC; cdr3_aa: CASSPYRGITPNYGYTF
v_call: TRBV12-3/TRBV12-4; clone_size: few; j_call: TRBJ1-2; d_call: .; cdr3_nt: TGTGCCAGCAGTTTAGGGCCGGGGGGCTACACCTTC; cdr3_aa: CASSLGPGGYTF
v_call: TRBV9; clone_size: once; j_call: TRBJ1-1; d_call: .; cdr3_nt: TGTGCCAGCAGCGTAAACACCTTGAACACTGAAGCTTTCTTT; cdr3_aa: CASSVNTLNTEAFF
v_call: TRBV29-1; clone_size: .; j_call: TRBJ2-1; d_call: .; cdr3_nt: TGCAGCGTTGAAATACTAAACTCCTACAATGAGCAGTTCTTC; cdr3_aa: CSVEILNSYNEQFF
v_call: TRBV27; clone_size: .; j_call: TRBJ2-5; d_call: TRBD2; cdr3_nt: TGTGCCAGCAGCCCGAAGACCCCTAGCTCGGGGGGGGCCGGTTTCGTCCGAGAGACCCAGTACTTC; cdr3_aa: CASSPKTPSSGGAGFVRETQYF
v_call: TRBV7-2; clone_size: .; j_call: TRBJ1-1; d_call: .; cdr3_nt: TGTGCCAGCAGCCTGGCCGGGACACAGAACACTGAAGCTTTCTTT; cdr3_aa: CASSLAGTQNTEAFF
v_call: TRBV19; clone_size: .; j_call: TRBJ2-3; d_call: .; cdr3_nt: TGTGCCAGTAGTGTCGTAGGCACAGATACGCAGTATTTT; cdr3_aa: CASSVVGTDTQYF
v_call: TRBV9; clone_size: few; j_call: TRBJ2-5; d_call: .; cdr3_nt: TGTGCCAGCAGCGTAGGGGTGGGCCGACTAGGGGGCACACAAGAGACCCAGTACTTC; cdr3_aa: CASSVGVGRLGGTQETQYF
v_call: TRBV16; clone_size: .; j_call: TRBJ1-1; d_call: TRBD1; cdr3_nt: TGTGCCAGCAGCCAATCAAACTCACAGGGGAGCACTGAAGCTTTCTTT; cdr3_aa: CASSQSNSQGSTEAFF
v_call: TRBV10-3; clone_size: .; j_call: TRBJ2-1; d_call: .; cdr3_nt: TGTGCCATCAAGTCCGGGGACATACACAATGAGCAGTTCTTC; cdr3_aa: CAIKSGDIHNEQFF
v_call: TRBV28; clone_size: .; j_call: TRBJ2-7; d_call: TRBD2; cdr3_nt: TGTGCCAGCAGCTATACTAGCGGGAGTTGGTACGAGCAGTACTTC; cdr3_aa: CASSYTSGSWYEQYF
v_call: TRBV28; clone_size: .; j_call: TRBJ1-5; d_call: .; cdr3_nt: TGTGCCAGCACCTCCGGGGGGAGCCGCAGCAATCAGCCCCAGCATTTT; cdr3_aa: CASTSGGSRSNQPQHF
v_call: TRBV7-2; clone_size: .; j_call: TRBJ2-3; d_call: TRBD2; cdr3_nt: TGTGCCAGCAGCTTCACTAGCGGGAGTTTTCCAGATACGCAGTATTTT; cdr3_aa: CASSFTSGSFPDTQYF
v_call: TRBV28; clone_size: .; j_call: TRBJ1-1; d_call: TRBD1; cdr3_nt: TGTGCCAGCAGTTTGGACAGGAGCCGAGAAGCTTTCTTT; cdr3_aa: CASSLDRSREAFF
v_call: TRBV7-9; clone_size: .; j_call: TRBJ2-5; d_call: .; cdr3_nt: TGTGCCAGCAGCTTGGCCCCTAGCTCTAAAAGCGAAGAGACCCAGTACTTC; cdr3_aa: CASSLAPSSKSEETQYF
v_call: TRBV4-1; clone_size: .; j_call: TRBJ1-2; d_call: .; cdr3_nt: TGCGCCAGCAGCCAAGATCTCTCCTATGGCTACACCTTC; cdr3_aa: CASSQDLSYGYTF
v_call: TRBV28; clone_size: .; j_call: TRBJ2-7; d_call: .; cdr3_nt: TGTGCCAGCAGTTTAAGCCGAGGGGCAGTGGGGGCAGGGTCCTACGAGCAGTACTTC; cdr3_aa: CASSLSRGAVGAGSYEQYF
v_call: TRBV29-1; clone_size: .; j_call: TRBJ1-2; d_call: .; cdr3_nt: TGCAGCGTTGATGCGGACTACACCTTC; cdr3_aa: CSVDADYTF
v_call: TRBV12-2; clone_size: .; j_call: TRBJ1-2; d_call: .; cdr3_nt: TGTGCAAGTCGCTTCCAAGGACTGTTAGGCTACACCTTC; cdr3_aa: CASRFQGLLGYTF
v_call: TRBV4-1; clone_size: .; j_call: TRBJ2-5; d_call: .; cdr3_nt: TGCGCCAGCAGCCCTAGCTCGCGGGAGACCCAGTACTTC; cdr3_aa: CASSPSSRETQYF
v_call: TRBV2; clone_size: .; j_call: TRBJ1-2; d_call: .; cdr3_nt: TGTGCCAGCATAAAACCTAGCGGATATGGCTACACCTTC; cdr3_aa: CASIKPSGYGYTF
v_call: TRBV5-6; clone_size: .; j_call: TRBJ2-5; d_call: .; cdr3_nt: TGTGCCAGCAGCTCGACTACGGACTACCGTCGAGAGACCCAGTACTTC; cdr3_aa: CASSSTTDYRRETQYF
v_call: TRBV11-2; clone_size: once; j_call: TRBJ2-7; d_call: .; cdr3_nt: TGTGCCAGCAGCTTAGCAGAATCTCGGGGGTTCGCCTCCTACGAGCAGTACTTC; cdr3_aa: CASSLAESRGFASYEQYF
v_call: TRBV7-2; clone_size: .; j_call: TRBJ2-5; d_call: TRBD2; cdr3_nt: TGTGCCAGCAGCTTCCCAACGGGGGGGCGCCAAGAGACCCAGTACTTC; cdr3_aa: CASSFPTGGRQETQYF
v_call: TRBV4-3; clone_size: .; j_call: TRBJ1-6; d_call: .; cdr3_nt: TGCGCCAGCAGCCAAGAACGGGGGTCACCCCTCCACTTT; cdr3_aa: CASSQERGSPLHF
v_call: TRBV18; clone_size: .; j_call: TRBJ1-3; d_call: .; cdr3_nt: TGTGCCAGCTCACCATCGGCAGGGGAGTCTGGAAACACCATATATTTT; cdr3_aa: CASSPSAGESGNTIYF
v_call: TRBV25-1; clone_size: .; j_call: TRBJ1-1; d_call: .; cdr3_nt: TGTGCCAGCAGTGAACTAGGGAGCACTGAAGCTTTCTTT; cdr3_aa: CASSELGSTEAFF
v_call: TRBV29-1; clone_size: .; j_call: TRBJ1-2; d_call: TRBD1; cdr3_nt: TGCAGCGTCCGGACAGGGGGCACCTATGGCTACACCTTC; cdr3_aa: CSVRTGGTYGYTF
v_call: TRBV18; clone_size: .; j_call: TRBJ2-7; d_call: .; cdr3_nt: TGTGCCAGCTCACCGAATGAGGGATACGAGCAGTACTTC; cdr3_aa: CASSPNEGYEQYF
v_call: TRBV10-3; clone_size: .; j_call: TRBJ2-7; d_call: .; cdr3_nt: TGTGCCATCAGTGAGTCGAGTGGGACATTCACCTACGAGCAGTACTTC; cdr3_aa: CAISESSGTFTYEQYF
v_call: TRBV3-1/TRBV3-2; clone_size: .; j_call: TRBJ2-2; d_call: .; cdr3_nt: TGTGCCAGCAGCCACGGCACCGGGGAGCTGTTTTTT; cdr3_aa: CASSHGTGELFF
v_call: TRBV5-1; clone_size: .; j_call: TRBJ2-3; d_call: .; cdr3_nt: TGCGCCAGCAGCTTGGCACCGCTAGCTAGCACAGATACGCAGTATTTT; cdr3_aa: CASSLAPLASTDTQYF